This T cell receptor (beta chain) was recovered during a study of blood T cells in healthy people across ages. CDR1 and CDR2 (germline): SGHTA, FQGTGA. V lost 1 base and J lost 12, with 16 bases in between. This CDR3 region has 14 residues. A second PCR of 7 to 11 cycles used a sample-barcoded 5' primer and a J-beta primer mix. One entry per CDR3 protein results from TCRdb running MiXCR on the 5' RACE reads. The data hold about 1.7 million distinct CDR3 sequences, with 28% observed a single time. As concerns this clonotype: This may be a read error, as it is one base from a much larger clone.

Sequenced sample: blood. The TCR comes from a woman aged 25 to 39 in good health. V is TRBV7-3 and J is TRBJ2-1; D unresolved. DNA for the CDR3: TGTGCCAGCAGCTTAAAGGGCCTCCTTGATGGGCAGTTCTTC. It codes for CASSLKGLLDGQFF.